One and the same sample provided the 12 T cell receptor beta chains below, sequenced in a study of blood T cell repertoires in COVID-19. The method was immunoSEQ multiplex PCR; TCRdb's version includes in-frame clones alone and lacks a portion of them. This sample carries 200,000 to 300,000 clones, around 90% of them seen once, and the ten largest clones take around 0.86%. The sample consisted of peripheral blood. The origin of the receptors is a young man with COVID-19, enrolled during active disease.

V is TRBV11-1 and J is TRBJ1-2; TRBD1 matches at 7 bases. The CDR3 covers 15 residues. In germline, CDR1 is SGHAT, CDR2 FQDESV (reference sequence). Trimming took 0 bases from V and 2 from J; bases not matched to a gene: 3. The CDR3 bases are TGTGCCAGCAGCTTAGCGCCCAGGGGGAACTATGGCTACACCTTC. It codes for CASSLAPRGNYGYTF.

The rearrangement uses TRBV19 and TRBJ1-5; 12 bases fit TRBD1. The CDR3 consists of 16 residues. V was clipped by 3 bases and J by 10 bases; unmatched bases: 10. Germline CDR1 LNHDA, CDR2 SQIVND (reference sequence). The CDR3 is CASSIGTGGSRDPQHF. The CDR3 DNA follows: TGTGCCAGTAGTATCGGGACAGGGGGCAGCCGGGACCCCCAGCATTTT.

The J gene is TRBJ1-5, the V gene TRBV2; 10 bases line up with TRBD1. CDR1 and CDR2 from the germline V gene are SNHLY and FYNNEI. The CDR3 is 18 amino acids. Germline trimming cut 8 bases from V and 2 bases from J; bases unmatched to any gene: 15. The CDR3 reads CASGWDRGGEMGNQPQHF. CDR3 nucleotide sequence: TGTGCCAGCGGGTGGGACAGGGGTGGCGAAATGGGCAATCAGCCCCAGCATTTT.

The chain links TRBV19 to TRBJ2-1; perhaps TRBD1 as D (5 bases). CDR1 is LNHDA, CDR2 SQIVND, per germline (reference sequence). This CDR3 contains 15 residues. The ends were cut back, 7 bases at V and 6 bases at J, with 19 bases in the middle. The CDR3 nucleotides are TGTGCCAGTACCCCCCTCGGCCAGGGTATCAATGAGCAGTTCTTC. Protein product: CASTPLGQGINEQFF.

The rearrangement uses TRBV4-2 and TRBJ1-6; no clear D. This CDR3 region has 17 residues. V lost 2 bases and J 6 bases, leaving 17 bases between the germline ends. CDR1 and CDR2 from the germline V gene are LGHNA and YNFKEQ. CDR3 region: CASSQSQNPIGNSPLHF. The CDR3 nucleotides read TGTGCCAGCAGCCAATCCCAGAACCCAATTGGTAATTCACCCCTCCACTTT.

The rearrangement joins TRBV19 to TRBJ1-2; D unclear. CDR1 and CDR2 (germline): LNHDA, SQIVND (reference sequence). V lost 1 base and J lost 8, with 11 bases in between. The CDR3 consists of 13 residues. CDR3 in amino acids: CASSIARQYGYTF. As DNA, the CDR3 is TGTGCCAGTAGTATAGCCCGCCAGTACGGCTACACCTTC. The full variable domain, rest sourced from reference TRBV19 and TRBJ1-2, is DGGITQSPKYLFRKEGQNVTLSCEQNLNHDAMYWYRQDPGQGLRLIYYSQIVNDFQKGDIAEGYSVSREKKESFPLTVTSAQKNPTAFYLCASSIARQYGYTFGSGTRLTVV.

V and J are TRBV9 and TRBJ1-2, with 7 bases that match TRBD1. The germline V gene has CDR1 SGDLS and CDR2 YYNGEE. V gave up 3 bases and J gave up 4 bases; unmatched junction bases: 6. The CDR3 is made up of 14 amino acids. The CDR3 region is CASSEEGAGYGYTF. CDR3 DNA sequence: TGTGCCAGCAGCGAAGAGGGGGCCGGCTATGGCTACACCTTC.

The rearrangement uses TRBV6-5 and TRBJ2-1; D might be TRBD1 (7 bases). Germline V gene data show CDR1 as MNHEY and CDR2 as SVGAGI. The CDR3 runs to 14 residues. V lost 6 bases to trimming and J lost 5 bases, with 14 bases between them. Here the CDR3 DNA reads TGTGCCAGCAGGCAGGGGGGACCACACAATGAGCAGTTCTTC. This gives the protein CASRQGGPHNEQFF.

The CDR3 DNA is TGTGCCAGCACCTCGACAGGGTGGGATTCACCCCTCCACTTT. It codes for CASTSTGWDSPLHF. The chain recombines TRBV27 with TRBJ1-6; 7 nucleotides agree with TRBD1. Germline-derived CDR1 and CDR2 are MNHEY and SMNVEV (reference sequence). CDR3 length: 14 amino acids. V lost 7 bases to trimming and J lost 8 bases; unmatched junction nucleotides: 8.

The chain has TRBV19 and TRBJ2-4; 9 bases agree with TRBD1. The V segment lost 6 bases and the J segment 9 bases; nucleotides outside the gene matches: 9. CDR3 length: 14 amino acids. Germline V gene sequence: CDR1 LNHDA, CDR2 SQIVND (reference sequence). The CDR3 protein is CASSTQGQGSIQYF. CDR3 in DNA: TGTGCCAGTAGCACCCAAGGACAGGGGAGCATTCAGTACTTC.

V gene TRBV2 combines with J gene TRBJ2-1; D is undetermined. Per the germline V gene, CDR1 is SNHLY and CDR2 is FYNNEI. V was trimmed by 4 bases and J by 6 bases, leaving 13 bases between them. The CDR3 runs 14 residues. The CDR3: CASSVSEPSNEQFF. CDR3 bases: TGTGCCAGCAGTGTGTCAGAACCTTCCAATGAGCAGTTCTTC.

The chain combines TRBV4-2 with TRBJ1-2; D gene uncertain. V lost 1 base and J 6 bases, leaving 18 bases between the germline ends. The V gene's germline CDR1 is LGHNA and CDR2 YNFKEQ. The CDR3 spans 16 residues. CDR3: CASSQGQFLGGDGYTF. CDR3 DNA sequence: TGTGCCAGCAGCCAAGGGCAATTTCTGGGTGGAGATGGCTACACCTTC.